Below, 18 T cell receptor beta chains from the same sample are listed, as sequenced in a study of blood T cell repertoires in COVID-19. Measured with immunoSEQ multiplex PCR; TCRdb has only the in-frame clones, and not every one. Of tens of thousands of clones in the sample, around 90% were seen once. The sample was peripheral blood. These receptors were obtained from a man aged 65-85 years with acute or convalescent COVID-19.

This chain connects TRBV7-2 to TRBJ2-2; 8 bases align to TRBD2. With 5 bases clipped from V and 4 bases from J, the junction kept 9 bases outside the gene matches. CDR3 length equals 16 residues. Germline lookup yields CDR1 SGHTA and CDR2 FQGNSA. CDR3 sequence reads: CASSQGPGGVTGELFF. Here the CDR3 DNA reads TGTGCCAGCAGCCAGGGTCCCGGGGGGGTCACCGGGGAGCTGTTTTTT.

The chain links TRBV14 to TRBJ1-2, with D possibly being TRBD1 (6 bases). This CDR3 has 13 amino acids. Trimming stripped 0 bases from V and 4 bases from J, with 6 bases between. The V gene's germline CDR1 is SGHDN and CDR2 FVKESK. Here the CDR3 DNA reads TGTGCCAGCAGCCAAGACAGGGGCTATGGCTACACCTTC. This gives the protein CASSQDRGYGYTF.

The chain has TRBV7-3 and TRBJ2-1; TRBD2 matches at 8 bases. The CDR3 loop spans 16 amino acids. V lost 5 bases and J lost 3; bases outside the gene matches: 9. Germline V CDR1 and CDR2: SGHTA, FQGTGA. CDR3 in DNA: TGTGCCAGCAGCCGCACCGGGAGGGGCGGCTACAATGAGCAGTTCTTC. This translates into CASSRTGRGGYNEQFF.

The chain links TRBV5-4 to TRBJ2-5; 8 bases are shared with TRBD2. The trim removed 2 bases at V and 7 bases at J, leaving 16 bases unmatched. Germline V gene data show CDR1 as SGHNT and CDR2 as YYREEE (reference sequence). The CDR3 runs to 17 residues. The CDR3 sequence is CASSFDKSTSAWGTQYF. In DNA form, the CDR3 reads TGTGCCAGCAGCTTTGATAAATCGACTAGCGCTTGGGGGACCCAGTACTTC.

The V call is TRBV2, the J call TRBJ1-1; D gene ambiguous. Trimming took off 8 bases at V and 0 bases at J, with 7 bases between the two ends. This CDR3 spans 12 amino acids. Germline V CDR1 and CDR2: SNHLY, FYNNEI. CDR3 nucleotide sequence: TGTGCCAGCCACAGAGTGAACACTGAAGCTTTCTTT. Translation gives CASHRVNTEAFF.

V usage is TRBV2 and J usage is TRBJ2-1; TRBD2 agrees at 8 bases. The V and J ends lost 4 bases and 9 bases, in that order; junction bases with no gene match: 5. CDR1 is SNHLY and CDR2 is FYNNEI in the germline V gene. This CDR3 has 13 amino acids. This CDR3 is CASSGGTSGEQFF. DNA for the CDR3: TGTGCCAGCAGTGGAGGGACTAGTGGTGAGCAGTTCTTC. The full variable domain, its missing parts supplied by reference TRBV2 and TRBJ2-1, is EPEVTQTPSHQVTQMGQEVILRCVPISNHLYFYWYRQILGQKVEFLVSFYNNEISEKSEIFDDQFSVERPDGSNFTLKIRSTKLEDSAMYFCASSGGTSGEQFFGPGTRLTVL.

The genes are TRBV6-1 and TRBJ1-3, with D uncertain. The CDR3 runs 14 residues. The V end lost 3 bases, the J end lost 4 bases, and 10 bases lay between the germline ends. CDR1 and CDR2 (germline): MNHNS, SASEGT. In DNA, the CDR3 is TGTGCCAGCAGTGATCGTTACATCGGAAACACCATATATTTT. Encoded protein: CASSDRYIGNTIYF.

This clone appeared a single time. The CDR3 DNA is TGTGCCAGCAGCCATAATACAGGGTTCCGGGGCTACACCTTC. This translates into CASSHNTGFRGYTF. This chain links TRBV3-1 (or the pseudogene TRBV3-2) with TRBJ1-2; D is perhaps TRBD1 (6 bases). The length of the CDR3 is 14 residues. Between the trimmed V and J ends, which lost 3 bases and 8 bases, there was a span of 16 bases. Germline V gene sequence: CDR1 LGHDT, CDR2 YNNKEL (reference sequence).

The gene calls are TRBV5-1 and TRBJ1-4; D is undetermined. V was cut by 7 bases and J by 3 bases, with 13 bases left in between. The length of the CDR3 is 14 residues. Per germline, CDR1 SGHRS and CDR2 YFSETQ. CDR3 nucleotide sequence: TGCGCCAGCCGACCGGGGTACGCTAATGAAAAACTGTTTTTT. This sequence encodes CASRPGYANEKLFF.

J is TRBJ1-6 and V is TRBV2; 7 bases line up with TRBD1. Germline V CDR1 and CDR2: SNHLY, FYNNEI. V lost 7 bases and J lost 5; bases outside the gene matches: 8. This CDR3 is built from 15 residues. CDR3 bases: TGTGCCAGCACTCAAGGGGACAGCAATAATTCACCCCTCCACTTT. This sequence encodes CASTQGDSNNSPLHF.

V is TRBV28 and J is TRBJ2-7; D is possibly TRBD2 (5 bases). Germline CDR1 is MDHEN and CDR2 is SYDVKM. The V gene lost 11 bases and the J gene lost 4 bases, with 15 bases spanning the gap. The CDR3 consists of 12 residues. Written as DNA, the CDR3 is TGTGCCGTTCGTGGTAGGAGGTACGAGCAGTACTTC. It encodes CAVRGRRYEQYF.

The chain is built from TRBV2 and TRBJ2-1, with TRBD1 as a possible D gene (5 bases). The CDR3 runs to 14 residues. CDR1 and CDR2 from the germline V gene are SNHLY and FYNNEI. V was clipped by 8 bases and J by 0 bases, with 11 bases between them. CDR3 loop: CASGAESSYNEQFF. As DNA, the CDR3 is TGTGCCAGCGGGGCAGAGAGCTCCTACAATGAGCAGTTCTTC.

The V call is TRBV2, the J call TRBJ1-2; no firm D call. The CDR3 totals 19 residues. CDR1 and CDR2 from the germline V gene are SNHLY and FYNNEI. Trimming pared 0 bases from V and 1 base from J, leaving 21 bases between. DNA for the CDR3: TGTGCCAGCAGTGAAGCGGTGTCACCGACTAAGGAGGGTAACTATGGCTACACCTTC. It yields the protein CASSEAVSPTKEGNYGYTF.

The CDR3 loop reads CASSPPLLSGTNEKLFF. Written as DNA, the CDR3 is TGTGCCAGCAGCCCCCCGCTATTGTCGGGTACTAATGAAAAACTGTTTTTT. The chain is built from TRBV3-1 (or the pseudogene TRBV3-2) and TRBJ1-4; D remains ambiguous. The germline V gene has CDR1 LGHDT and CDR2 YNNKEL (reference sequence). The ends were cut back, 4 bases at V and 2 bases at J, with 17 bases in the middle. The length of the CDR3 is 17 residues.

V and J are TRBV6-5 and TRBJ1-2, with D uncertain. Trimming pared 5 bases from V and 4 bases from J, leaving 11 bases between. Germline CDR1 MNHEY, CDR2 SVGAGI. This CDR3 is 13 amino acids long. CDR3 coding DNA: TGTGCCAGCAGTAGAGTACAGACCTATGGCTACACCTTC. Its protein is CASSRVQTYGYTF.

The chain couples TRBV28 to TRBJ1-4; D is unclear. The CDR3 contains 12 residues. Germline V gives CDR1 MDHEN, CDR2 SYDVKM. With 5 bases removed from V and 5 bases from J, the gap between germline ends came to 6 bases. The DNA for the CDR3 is TGTGCCAGCAGTCGAGCAAATGAAAAACTGTTTTTT. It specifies CASSRANEKLFF.

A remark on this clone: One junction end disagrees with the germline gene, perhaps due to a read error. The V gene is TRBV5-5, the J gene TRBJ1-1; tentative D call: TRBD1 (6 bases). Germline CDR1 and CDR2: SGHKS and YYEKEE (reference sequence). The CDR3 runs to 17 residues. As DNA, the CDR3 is TGTGCCAGCAGCTTGGGGGTCACAGGGATTAAGAACCCTGAAGCTTTCTTT. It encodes CASSLGVTGIKNPEAFF.

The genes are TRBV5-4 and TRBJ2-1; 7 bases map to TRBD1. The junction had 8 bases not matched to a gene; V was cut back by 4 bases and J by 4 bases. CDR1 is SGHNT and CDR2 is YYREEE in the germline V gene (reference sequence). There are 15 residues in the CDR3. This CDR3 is CASSTTGDWYNEQFF. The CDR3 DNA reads TGTGCCAGCAGCACCACAGGGGATTGGTACAATGAGCAGTTCTTC. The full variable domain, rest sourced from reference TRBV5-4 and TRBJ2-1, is ETGVTQSPTHLIKTRGQQVTLRCSSQSGHNTVSWYQQALGQGPQFIFQYYREEENGRGNFPPRFSGLQFPNYSSELNVNALELDDSALYLCASSTTGDWYNEQFFGPGTRLTVL.